This T cell receptor beta chain is drawn from a study of blood T cell repertoires in COVID-19. The protocol was immunoSEQ multiplex PCR, while the TCRdb copy is restricted to in-frame clones and leaves out a portion. Of 110,000 or so clones detected, about 84% appear once; the ten largest clones hold roughly 1.4%. The V gene lost 8 bases and the J gene lost 2 bases, with 13 bases spanning the gap. This CDR3 contains 14 residues. Germline assignment: CDR1 MNHEY and CDR2 SVGAGI. The receptor was derived from a man over 45 with acute or convalescent COVID-19. The sequenced sample was peripheral blood. The rearrangement joins TRBV6-5 to TRBJ1-5; D unclear. CDR3 sequence: CASGTRGGNQPQHF. The DNA for the CDR3 is TGTGCCAGCGGAACGAGAGGAGGCAATCAGCCCCAGCATTTT.